What follows are 4 T cell receptor beta chains derived from one specimen sequenced in a study of T cells in Graves' hyperthyroidism and ophthalmopathy. Amplified TCR beta CDR3 regions came from RNA transcripts. Researchers ran a first-round RT-PCR on the TCR CDR3 using the HTBI primer set. TCRdb re-called the multiplex PCR reads with MiXCR, one entry per CDR3 protein. This sample has about 570,000 distinct CDR3 sequences, with around 42% found just once. The sequencing input was peripheral blood or thyroid tissue (not recorded which). The receptor source for this set is an adult woman with Graves' disease, either hyperthyroidism or ophthalmopathy (not recorded which).

This chain connects TRBV12-3 or TRBV12-4 to TRBJ1-4; no definite D call. The CDR3 covers 14 residues. V was cut by 6 bases and J by 8 bases, with 16 bases left in between. The CDR3 region is CASSQTGEVEKLFF. In nucleotides, the CDR3 is TGTGCCAGCAGCCAGACCGGGGAGGTAGAAAAACTGTTTTTT.

The table lists this clonotype with a few counts. The chain combines TRBV18 with TRBJ1-6; D is undetermined. This CDR3 has 14 amino acids. Germline CDR1 reads KGHSH; CDR2 reads LQKENI. V was cut by 6 bases and J by 7 bases, with 13 bases left in between. CDR3 sequence (DNA): TGTGCCAGCTCCACCGGGGTGAAGAATTCACCCCTCCACTTT. This codes for CASSTGVKNSPLHF.

This chain connects TRBV5-4 to TRBJ2-7; TRBD2 is a possible D gene (5 bases). The germline gives CDR1 SGHNT, CDR2 YYREEE (reference sequence). CDR3 length equals 14 residues. Trimming cost V 2 bases and J 0 bases, with 9 bases left between them. CDR3 protein: CASSLPTSSYEQYF. DNA for the CDR3: TGTGCCAGCAGCTTACCTACTAGCTCCTACGAGCAGTACTTC.

This clonotype was seen at least ten times. This rearrangement joins TRBV7-8 to TRBJ2-7, with D unresolved. CDR1 is SGHVS and CDR2 is FQNEAQ in the germline V gene. With 8 bases removed from V and 2 bases from J, the gap between germline ends came to 10 bases. This CDR3 region has 12 residues. DNA for the CDR3: TGTGCCAGCGGCGGCAGCACCTACGAGCAGTACTTC. This sequence encodes CASGGSTYEQYF.